This T cell receptor beta chain was retrieved from a study of cytomegalovirus exposure and HLA in healthy donors. Study-wide context: Both the approximately 130 validation repertoires and the roughly 620 first-cohort repertoires used the same platform, as reported by a later analysis. Overall study results and limits: CMV antigen specificity was confirmed in vitro for a few CMV-associated chains. It was fewer than 200 TCR beta chains that were listed as cytomegalovirus-associated. Subsequent analysis showed first-cohort TCR clusters tending to co-occur in 120 validation repertoires.

In germline, CDR1 is WSHSY, CDR2 SAAADI. With V trimmed by 6 bases and J by 4 bases, 4 bases remained unmatched. The CDR3 is 14 residues long. Turning to this clone: Its antigen is unknown.

This table comes from immunoSEQ multiplex PCR, and its TCRdb copy is limited to in-frame clones, with some not included. The table includes 200,000 or so clones, 90% to 95% detected once. The sample taken for sequencing was PBMCs. This TCR came from a young woman in good health and CMV-seronegative. V gene TRBV10-2 combines with J gene TRBJ1-5; TRBD1 aligns across 9 bases. The CDR3 DNA reads TGCGCCAGCAGCGGGGACAGGGAGAATCAGCCCCAGCATTTT. This sequence encodes CASSGDRENQPQHF.